One sample yielded the 6 T cell receptor beta chains listed below, sequenced in a study of OX40 agonist ivuxolimab in advanced cancers. Clones were sequenced by immunoSEQ multiplex PCR, and TCRdb holds only the in-frame ones, with some missing. This repertoire shows approximately 50,000 clones, roughly 85% found once; its top ten account for 3.9%. Sequencing used CD4+ or CD8+ T cells sorted from blood, obtained in a trial of the OX40 agonist ivuxolimab. These receptors originate from an adult with an advanced solid tumor such as melanoma, head and neck, liver or kidney cancer.

This chain links TRBV18 with TRBJ2-5, with D hard to call. Trimming shortened V by 0 bases and J by 2 bases, and 7 bases separated the two germline ends. The CDR3 spans 14 residues. Germline V gene data show CDR1 as KGHSH and CDR2 as LQKENI. CDR3 DNA: TGTGCCAGCTCACCACCCGCGCTACAAGAGACCCAGTACTTC. The encoded protein is CASSPPALQETQYF.

J is TRBJ2-2 and V is TRBV10-3; D not resolved. The CDR3 runs to 13 residues. In germline, CDR1 is ENHRY, CDR2 SYGVKD. Trimming cost V 3 bases and J 5 bases, with 7 bases left between them. CDR3 sequence reads: CAISDKGTGELFF. CDR3 nucleotide sequence: TGTGCCATCAGTGACAAAGGGACCGGGGAGCTGTTTTTT.

The chain recombines TRBV4-2 with TRBJ2-7; maybe TRBD2 (6 bases). V gave up 0 bases and J gave up 0 bases, with 12 bases separating them. There are 16 residues in the CDR3. Germline CDR1 is LGHNA and CDR2 is YNFKEQ. The CDR3 DNA sequence: TGTGCCAGCAGCCAAGATCGGGGGATCTCCTCCTACGAGCAGTACTTC. As protein: CASSQDRGISSYEQYF.

The chain uses TRBV6-1 and TRBJ2-5; 10 bases match TRBD2. This CDR3 has 15 amino acids. J was trimmed by 3 bases and V by 6 bases; bases with no gene match: 7. CDR1 is MNHNS, CDR2 SASEGT, per germline. CDR3 sequence: CASSPLTSGEETQYF. Here the CDR3 DNA reads TGTGCCAGCAGCCCCCTTACTAGCGGGGAAGAGACCCAGTACTTC.

This clone was recorded once. The chain recombines TRBV5-8 with TRBJ1-2; D ambiguous. The CDR3 is 13 residues long. Germline V gene data show CDR1 as SGHTS and CDR2 as YDEGEE. V lost 1 base to trimming and J lost 7 bases, with 11 bases between them. The CDR3 loop reads CASSLWGEGGYTF. The CDR3 DNA sequence: TGTGCCAGCAGCTTGTGGGGAGAAGGTGGCTACACCTTC.

This clone showed up just a few times. The rearrangement uses TRBV5-1 and TRBJ2-1, with D unresolved. Trimming took off 1 base at V and 6 bases at J, with 14 bases between the two ends. The germline V gene encodes CDR1 SGHRS and CDR2 YFSETQ. CDR3 size: 15 residues. The chain's CDR3 is CASSLWSGASNEQFF. The CDR3 bases are TGCGCCAGCAGCTTGTGGTCAGGAGCAAGCAATGAGCAGTTCTTC.